Following are 18 T cell receptor beta chains from one sample sequenced in a study of tissue T cells after allogeneic stem cell transplantation. Steroid-refractory graft-versus-host disease after allogeneic hematopoietic cell transplant qualified adults for prospective research-autopsy enrollment. Clones were read by immunoSEQ multiplex PCR, and TCRdb kept only the in-frame ones, dropping some. The repertoire holds approximately 3,500 clones, around 75% seen once, with more than 20% in the top ten. The source was small intestine tissue, collected at autopsy. The receptors stem from an older male patient with steroid-refractory graft-versus-host disease after an allogeneic stem cell transplant. Some T cells may possibly be graft donor cells.

The chain carries TRBV5-6 and TRBJ2-7; the D is unclear. The length of the CDR3 is 14 residues. V was clipped by 0 bases and J by 2 bases, with 9 bases between them. Germline CDR1 is SGHDT and CDR2 is YYEEEE. This CDR3 is CASSLGQKAYEQYF. In nucleotides, the CDR3 is TGTGCCAGCAGCTTGGGTCAGAAGGCCTACGAGCAGTACTTC.

This chain uses TRBV20-1 with TRBJ2-5; D is ambiguous. Germline CDR1 DFQATT, CDR2 SNEGSKA (reference sequence). V lost 0 bases and J lost 7, with 6 bases in between. This CDR3 comprises 11 residues. CDR3 in DNA: TGCAGTGCTAGAGATCTCTCGACCCAGTACTTC. Translation gives CSARDLSTQYF.

The rearrangement joins TRBV9 to TRBJ2-2, with D possibly TRBD1 on 6 matching bases. Trimming took 0 bases from V and 1 from J, leaving 7 bases between them. The CDR3 loop spans 15 amino acids. The germline CDR1 and CDR2 sequences are SGDLS and YYNGEE. CDR3 coding DNA: TGTGCCAGCAGCGTAGCAGGGGTGAACACCGGGGAGCTGTTTTTT. Translated, it gives CASSVAGVNTGELFF.

CDR3 residues: CASSLSNPNTGELFF. CDR3 sequence (DNA): TGTGCCAGCAGTTTATCAAACCCGAACACCGGGGAGCTGTTTTTT. V gene TRBV28 combines with J gene TRBJ2-2; the D is unclear. The CDR3 totals 15 residues. Germline lookup yields CDR1 MDHEN and CDR2 SYDVKM. With 1 base removed from V and 0 bases from J, the gap between germline ends came to 6 bases. Based on the CDR3 plus reference TRBV28 and TRBJ2-2, the full variable domain is DVKVTQSSRYLVKRTGEKVFLECVQDMDHENMFWYRQDPGLGLRLIYFSYDVKMKEKGDIPEGYSVSREKKERFSLILESASTNQTSMYLCASSLSNPNTGELFFGEGSRLTVL.

The rearrangement links TRBV30 to TRBJ1-2; no clear D. Germline V CDR1 and CDR2: GTSNPN, SVGIG (reference sequence). This CDR3 spans 12 amino acids. The V and J ends lost 0 bases and 8 bases respectively, with 10 bases between them. The CDR3 spells CAWSVTQSGYTF. CDR3 nucleotide sequence: TGTGCCTGGAGTGTAACCCAATCGGGCTACACCTTC. Looking up the rest from reference TRBV30 and TRBJ1-2 gives the full variable domain: SQTIHQWPATLVQPVGSPLSLECTVEGTSNPNLYWYRQAAGRGLQLLFYSVGIGQISSEVPQNLSASRPQDRQFILSSKKLLLSDSGFYLCAWSVTQSGYTFGSGTRLTVV.

Points on this clone: The same CDR3 also results from other DNA sequences found in this sample. This chain connects TRBV19 to TRBJ1-2, with 8 positions matching TRBD1. Germline V gene data show CDR1 as LNHDA and CDR2 as SQIVND (reference sequence). V was pared by 4 bases and J by 1 base, with 8 bases of the junction left unmatched. This CDR3 comprises 16 residues. CDR3 coding DNA: TGTGCCAGTAGTAAATCCGGGACAGGAGATAACTATGGCTACACCTTC. It yields the protein CASSKSGTGDNYGYTF.

The rearrangement joins TRBV29-1 to TRBJ1-1; TRBD1 aligns across 7 bases. Losses at the gene ends were 6 bases for V and 4 bases for J; bases not matched to a gene: 11. The germline V gene has CDR1 SQVTM and CDR2 ANQGSEA. The CDR3 sequence is 14 residues long. CDR3 in DNA: TGCAGCGTCAGATCCGGGACAGAGATCACTGAAGCTTTCTTT. Residues: CSVRSGTEITEAFF.

The chain carries TRBV18 and TRBJ1-1; D unresolved. Germline-derived CDR1 and CDR2 are KGHSH and LQKENI. V lost 0 bases to trimming and J lost 1 base, with 9 bases between them. This CDR3 region has 15 residues. The CDR3 sequence: CASSPPGLGNTEAFF. The CDR3 nucleotides read TGTGCCAGCTCACCACCGGGTTTAGGGAACACTGAAGCTTTCTTT.

By sample share, this clone is large (0.1 to 1%). The chain employs TRBV7-9 and TRBJ2-2; maybe TRBD2 (5 bases). This CDR3 contains 19 residues. Germline-derived CDR1 and CDR2 are SEHNR and FQNEAQ (reference sequence). Trimming left V 7 bases short and J 0 bases short, with 24 bases between. The CDR3 DNA follows: TGTGCCAGCAACCTAGCTTACTTGCAGTCGTTCGCGAACACCGGGGAGCTGTTTTTT. Translation: CASNLAYLQSFANTGELFF.

The V and J genes are TRBV3-1 (or the pseudogene TRBV3-2) and TRBJ2-7; D remains unclear. The V end was cut by 10 bases, the J end by 2 bases, with 18 bases between. This CDR3 comprises 14 residues. Germline V gene sequence: CDR1 LGHDT, CDR2 YNNKEL (reference sequence). The CDR3 loop is CATSRSGLAYEQYF. The CDR3 DNA reads as TGTGCCACCTCCCGCAGTGGGTTGGCCTACGAGCAGTACTTC.

This rearrangement joins TRBV10-3 to TRBJ2-6; D call uncertain. Germline CDR1 ENHRY, CDR2 SYGVKD. This CDR3 has 14 amino acids. Trimming removed 2 bases at V and 3 bases at J, with 5 bases between. The CDR3 DNA sequence: TGTGCCATCAGTGAGGGTGGTGGGGCCAACGTCCTGACTTTC. It encodes CAISEGGGANVLTF.

This clone was observed a handful of times. The CDR3 reads CATSQGLNQPQHF. CDR3 coding DNA: TGTGCCACCTCACAGGGACTCAATCAGCCCCAGCATTTT. The chain employs TRBV19 and TRBJ1-5; D may be TRBD1 (6 bases). Trimming removed 10 bases from V and 3 bases from J, with 13 bases in between. CDR3 length equals 13 residues. Germline CDR1 is LNHDA and CDR2 is SQIVND (reference sequence).

This chain connects TRBV29-1 to TRBJ1-3, with 8 nucleotides matching TRBD1. The CDR3 contains 15 residues. Germline CDR1 SQVTM, CDR2 ANQGSEA. Trimming at V came to 6 bases and at J to 0 bases, leaving 7 bases not matched to a gene. CDR3 sequence: CSVDDRGSSGNTIYF. For the CDR3, the DNA is TGCAGCGTCGACGACAGGGGATCCTCTGGAAACACCATATATTTT.

This clone appeared a single time. The CDR3: CASRYPGPAFF. The CDR3 region has the DNA TGTGCCAGTAGGTACCCTGGACCCGCTTTCTTT. This sequence joins TRBV19 and TRBJ1-1; D unresolved. Germline V lookup: CDR1 LNHDA, CDR2 SQIVND (reference sequence). The CDR3 runs 11 residues. V was shortened by 6 bases and J by 11 bases, with 13 bases between the two germline ends.

This chain connects TRBV18 to TRBJ2-3; 8 bases fit TRBD1. The CDR3 consists of 17 residues. Germline trimming cut 4 bases from V and 3 bases from J; bases unmatched to any gene: 12. Germline lookup yields CDR1 KGHSH and CDR2 LQKENI. CDR3 sequence (DNA): TGTGCCAGCTCACTAATTAAGGACAGGGTGGGAACAGATACGCAGTATTTT. Its protein is CASSLIKDRVGTDTQYF.

Turning to this clone: Sequence at one end of the junction differs from germline and may be a read error. This rearrangement joins TRBV4-3 to TRBJ1-3; the D gene is possibly TRBD1 (6 bases). This CDR3 has 15 residues. CDR1 is LGHNA and CDR2 is YSLEER in the germline V gene. The CDR3 loop reads CVSSQVRGAGNTIYF. DNA of the CDR3: TGCGTCAGCAGCCAAGTCAGGGGAGCAGGAAACACCATATATTTT.

A single count supports this clone. V gene TRBV5-5 combines with J gene TRBJ1-2; a possible D gene is TRBD1 (5 bases). CDR3 length equals 14 residues. V was cut by 4 bases and J by 4 bases, with 14 bases left in between. Germline-derived CDR1 and CDR2 are SGHKS and YYEKEE (reference sequence). The CDR3 spells CASSRTTEPYGYTF. CDR3 sequence (DNA): TGTGCCAGCAGCCGGACAACAGAACCCTATGGCTACACCTTC.

The V gene is TRBV27, the J gene TRBJ2-1; 7 bases match TRBD2. The ends lost 6 bases at V and 9 bases at J; junction bases unmatched: 5. The CDR3 has 12 amino acids. Per the germline V gene, CDR1 is MNHEY and CDR2 is SMNVEV (reference sequence). The CDR3 nucleotides are TGTGCCAGCAGGCAATTAGCGGGTGAGCAGTTCTTC. As protein: CASRQLAGEQFF.